This T cell receptor (beta chain) was profiled in a study of T cell repertoires in cytomegalovirus infection. Looking at the study overall: Used in the study were CMV epitopes, some recently identified and HLA-C-restricted, others well-studied and HLA-B-restricted. It was the public TCR beta signatures that indicated both CMV infection and matching HLA type.

Study-level results: CMV-specific HLA-C-restricted TCR beta clonotypes dominated the ex vivo response. Frequencies of public TCR beta families were cumulated, and this identified carriers of CMV plus the relevant HLA.

TCRdb independently ran MiXCR on the reads; one entry per CDR3 protein. Of some 150,000 distinct CDR3 sequences in the sample, about 32% were seen once. The table lists this clonotype with a few counts. Its antigen is as yet unknown. The clonotype originates from a human donor in good health (CMV status not recorded). Some clones in this sample may be carry-over from other donors' samples. This material consisted of CD8+ T cells from cultured PBMCs, taken from culture after CMV antigen stimulation.

CDR3: CASSLYGEVLDGELFF. The CDR3 bases are TGTGCCAGCAGCTTATATGGGGAGGTACTCGACGGGGAGCTGTTTTTT. This rearrangement joins TRBV7-2 to TRBJ2-2; TRBD2 is a possible D gene (6 bases). Germline loops: CDR1 SGHTA, CDR2 FQGNSA. The CDR3 is 16 residues long. Trimming pared 2 bases from V and 7 bases from J, leaving 17 bases between.